Shown below are 16 T cell receptor beta chains from a single sample sequenced in a study of blood T cell repertoires in COVID-19 (dated by TCRdb to 2020 to 2022). Libraries came from the immunoSEQ multiplex PCR assay. Sourced from immuneACCESS, this table was stored by TCRdb with only in-frame sequences that have V and J called. A share of the clones is absent; for the studies checked, an unresolved V gene accounts for under half, and the remainder has no known explanation. Recorded for this sample are around 250,000 clones; roughly 84% of them occurred a single time. Roughly 3.6% of the sample belongs to the ten largest clones. What was sequenced was PBMCs or T cells enriched from blood (not recorded which). The receptors were sampled from a middle-aged man who had recovered from COVID-19.

The chain has TRBV28 and TRBJ1-4, with 7 bases lining up with TRBD1. The germline V gene encodes CDR1 MDHEN and CDR2 SYDVKM. Germline trimming cut 6 bases from V and 3 bases from J; bases unmatched to any gene: 7. CDR3 length equals 15 residues. The DNA for the CDR3 is TGTGCCAGCAGAGCTCCCGGGACAGCTAATGAAAAACTGTTTTTT. The encoded protein is CASRAPGTANEKLFF.

This rearrangement joins TRBV11-1 to TRBJ2-5, with 9 bases that match TRBD1. Trimming removed 5 bases from V and 5 bases from J; junction bases left unmatched: 9. The CDR3 consists of 15 residues. Germline values: CDR1 SGHAT, CDR2 FQDESV (reference sequence). The CDR3 nucleotides are TGTGCCAGCAGCGGCCGGGGGACAGGGTGGGAGACCCAGTACTTC. Protein product: CASSGRGTGWETQYF.

The chain joins TRBV6-1 to TRBJ2-7, with a possible D match to TRBD2 (5 bases). V lost 2 bases to trimming and J lost 6 bases, with 8 bases between them. CDR3 length equals 12 residues. Germline values: CDR1 MNHNS, CDR2 SASEGT. Here the CDR3 reads CASSESLGEQYF. The CDR3 DNA sequence: TGTGCCAGCAGTGAATCACTAGGCGAGCAGTACTTC.

The CDR3 DNA follows: TGTGCCACCATGAGCGAGCAGTACTTC. Amino acid sequence: CATMSEQYF. The rearrangement links TRBV12-3 or TRBV12-4 to TRBJ2-7; D remains unclear. V was cut by 10 bases and J by 6 bases, with 7 bases left in between. The CDR3 has 9 residues.

The gene calls are TRBV6-6 and TRBJ2-7, with TRBD1 matching over 9 bases. Trimming removed 5 bases from V and 0 bases from J; junction bases left unmatched: 5. There are 15 residues in the CDR3. Germline-derived CDR1 and CDR2 are MNHNY and SVGAGI (reference sequence). The DNA for the CDR3 is TGTGCCAGCAGTCAGACAGGGGGGCCCTCCTACGAGCAGTACTTC. Translating it yields CASSQTGGPSYEQYF.

A single count supports this clone. The chain joins TRBV20-1 to TRBJ2-4; no definite D call. CDR3 length: 13 residues. CDR1 and CDR2 from the germline V gene are DFQATT and SNEGSKA (reference sequence). Trimming removed 3 bases at V and 10 bases at J, with 16 bases between. CDR3 protein: CSASVSSDPIQYF. The CDR3, as DNA: TGCAGTGCTAGTGTTTCCAGCGATCCAATTCAGTACTTC.

V gene TRBV2 combines with J gene TRBJ1-2, with D possibly being TRBD1 (5 bases). The CDR3 spans 13 residues. V lost 5 bases and J 2 bases, leaving 9 bases between the germline ends. Germline V gives CDR1 SNHLY, CDR2 FYNNEI. The CDR3 loop is CASSSTENYGYTF. The CDR3 DNA follows: TGTGCCAGCAGTTCGACAGAAAACTATGGCTACACCTTC. The entire variable domain, with the rest obtained from reference TRBV2 and TRBJ1-2, is as follows: EPEVTQTPSHQVTQMGQEVILRCVPISNHLYFYWYRQILGQKVEFLVSFYNNEISEKSEIFDDQFSVERPDGSNFTLKIRSTKLEDSAMYFCASSSTENYGYTFGSGTRLTVV.

This clone turned up a few times. The chain has TRBV4-1 and TRBJ1-2; weak D call: TRBD1 (6 bases). In germline, CDR1 is MGHRA, CDR2 YSYEKL. The ends were cut back, 4 bases at V and 2 bases at J, with 20 bases in the middle. The CDR3 is made up of 17 amino acids. In DNA, the CDR3 is TGCGCCAGCAGCCTGGCCGCCCCTAGGGGGTTAAACTATGGCTACACCTTC. It specifies CASSLAAPRGLNYGYTF.

This rearrangement joins TRBV6-5 to TRBJ2-7, with 7 bases fitting TRBD1. Trimming at V came to 7 bases and at J to 6 bases, leaving 12 bases not matched to a gene. Germline assignment: CDR1 MNHEY and CDR2 SVGAGI. CDR3 length equals 14 residues. The CDR3 DNA follows: TGTGCCAGCAAACCGTCGGGAACAGGGGCCGAGCAGTACTTC. Its translation is CASKPSGTGAEQYF.

This chain uses TRBV5-1 with TRBJ1-2; 7 bases align to TRBD1. This CDR3 is 14 amino acids long. With 4 bases clipped from V and 0 bases from J, the junction kept 3 bases outside the gene matches. Per germline, CDR1 SGHRS and CDR2 YFSETQ. CDR3: CASSGTATNYGYTF. CDR3 in DNA: TGCGCCAGCAGCGGGACAGCTACTAACTATGGCTACACCTTC. The full variable domain, with the rest looked up from reference TRBV5-1 and TRBJ1-2, is KAGVTQTPRYLIKTRGQQVTLSCSPISGHRSVSWYQQTPGQGLQFLFEYFSETQRNKGNFPGRFSGRQFSNSRSEMNVSTLELGDSALYLCASSGTATNYGYTFGSGTRLTVV.

This clone was recorded only once. The J gene is TRBJ2-1, the V gene TRBV24-1, with 7 bases lining up with TRBD2. The CDR3 is 19 residues long. Trimming removed 5 bases from V and 0 bases from J; junction bases left unmatched: 15. Looked up from germline, CDR1 is KGHDR and CDR2 is SFDVKD. For the CDR3, the DNA is TGTGCCACCAGTGCCCCCCCCCACGGGAGGACTAGCTCCTACAATGAGCAGTTCTTC. It encodes CATSAPPHGRTSSYNEQFF.

This clone was detected only a few times. The chain uses TRBV5-1 and TRBJ1-1, with D possibly TRBD1 on 5 matching bases. The CDR3 covers 13 residues. CDR1 is SGHRS and CDR2 is YFSETQ in the germline V gene. The germline V and J ends were trimmed by 2 bases and 6 bases, with 11 bases remaining between them. The CDR3 is CASSFPREAEAFF. CDR3 nucleotide sequence: TGCGCCAGCAGCTTCCCCAGGGAAGCTGAAGCTTTCTTT.

The J gene is TRBJ2-7, the V gene TRBV5-1; TRBD2 aligns across 13 bases. The germline CDR1 and CDR2 sequences are SGHRS and YFSETQ. The CDR3 loop spans 14 amino acids. V shed 5 bases, J shed 2 bases, and the junction held 1 base outside the gene matches. CDR3: CASRGLAGPYEQYF. CDR3 in DNA: TGCGCCAGCAGGGGACTAGCGGGACCCTACGAGCAGTACTTC.

This chain's CDR3 is CASSFSRGAGNSPLHF. The CDR3 DNA follows: TGTGCCAGCAGCTTTTCCAGGGGCGCGGGCAATTCACCCCTCCACTTT. This rearrangement joins TRBV11-3 to TRBJ1-6; tentative D call: TRBD1 (6 bases). From germline, CDR1 is SGHNT and CDR2 YENEEA. The germline V and J ends were trimmed by 3 bases and 7 bases, with 16 bases remaining between them. The CDR3 loop spans 16 amino acids.

The CDR3, as DNA: TGCGCCAGCAGCAACGAGAGGGTTGTAGCTAACTATGGCTACACCTTC. It specifies CASSNERVVANYGYTF. The rearrangement uses TRBV5-1 and TRBJ1-2; D is unresolved. The CDR3 length is 16 residues. The germline V and J ends were trimmed by 4 bases and 0 bases, with 16 bases remaining between them. CDR1 and CDR2 (germline): SGHRS, YFSETQ.

This chain joins TRBV7-9 and TRBJ1-3, with 10 nucleotides matching TRBD1. CDR3 length: 16 amino acids. In germline, CDR1 is SEHNR, CDR2 FQNEAQ (reference sequence). With 8 bases clipped from V and 2 bases from J, the junction kept 9 bases outside the gene matches. The CDR3 here is CASRGTGVGPGNTIYF. CDR3 nucleotides: TGTGCCAGCCGCGGGACAGGGGTTGGCCCTGGAAACACCATATATTTT.